These 9 T cell receptor beta chains were sequenced from one sample in a study of blood T cell repertoires in COVID-19 (dated by TCRdb to 2018 to 2021). Library preparation was by the immunoSEQ multiplex PCR assay. Held by TCRdb, this immuneACCESS table contains in-frame sequences only and omits some clones. Under half of the omission traces to an unresolved V gene where checked; the cause of the rest is unknown. This sample is represented by around 100,000 clones; around 85% of them were singletons. Approximately 3.5% of the sample lies in the top ten. The sequenced sample was peripheral blood. Source of these receptors: an elderly woman with active or convalescent COVID-19.

The J gene is TRBJ1-4, the V gene TRBV2; TRBD1 aligns across 7 bases. The CDR3 length is 14 residues. CDR1 is SNHLY, CDR2 FYNNEI, per germline. J was trimmed by 2 bases and V by 7 bases; bases with no gene match: 4. The CDR3 loop reads CASKTGWTNEKLFF. CDR3 nucleotides: TGTGCCAGCAAGACAGGGTGGACTAATGAAAAACTGTTTTTT.

The chain carries TRBV19 and TRBJ1-5, with a tentative D call TRBD1 (5 bases). Germline V gives CDR1 LNHDA, CDR2 SQIVND (reference sequence). This CDR3 comprises 14 residues. The V end was cut by 3 bases, the J end by 6 bases, with 12 bases between. The CDR3 loop is CASSIGQGVQPQHF. The CDR3 bases are TGTGCCAGTAGTATCGGGCAGGGTGTTCAGCCCCAGCATTTT.

The rearrangement joins TRBV14 to TRBJ2-7, with 10 bases lining up with TRBD1. Germline V gives CDR1 SGHDN, CDR2 FVKESK. The V gene end was trimmed by 4 bases and the J gene end by 0 bases; junction bases not matched to a gene: 3. The CDR3 covers 15 residues. Here the CDR3 reads CASSRGTGDSYEQYF. The CDR3 nucleotides read TGTGCCAGCAGCCGGGGGACAGGGGACTCCTACGAGCAGTACTTC.

The chain uses TRBV11-2 and TRBJ1-2; D is unclear. Looked up from germline, CDR1 is SGHAT and CDR2 is FQNNGV. The CDR3 is 13 amino acids. V gave up 5 bases and J gave up 7 bases, with 14 bases separating them. The CDR3 DNA reads TGTGCCAGCAGCCAAAACGGTCCCGGTGGCTACACCTTC. Its protein product is CASSQNGPGGYTF.

J is TRBJ2-7 and V is TRBV10-3, with TRBD1 matching over 10 bases. The CDR3 runs to 14 residues. Per germline, CDR1 ENHRY and CDR2 SYGVKD. The trim removed 7 bases at V and 5 bases at J, leaving 8 bases unmatched. The DNA of the CDR3 is TGTGCCATCACCCCGGGACAGGGGAACCACGAGCAGTACTTC. This sequence encodes CAITPGQGNHEQYF.

The J gene is TRBJ1-1, the V gene TRBV6-2 or TRBV6-3; D is ambiguous. Trimming removed 2 bases at V and 5 bases at J, with 9 bases between. CDR1 is MNHEY and CDR2 is SVGEGT in the germline V gene. CDR3 length equals 13 residues. CDR3 DNA sequence: TGTGCCAGCAGTTACCGGGTTGGGACTGAAGCTTTCTTT. Protein sequence: CASSYRVGTEAFF.

This chain links TRBV5-4 with TRBJ1-4; a weak D match, TRBD1 (5 bases). The germline V gene has CDR1 SGHNT and CDR2 YYREEE (reference sequence). With 6 bases removed from V and 3 bases from J, the gap between germline ends came to 15 bases. The CDR3 is 15 amino acids. In DNA form, the CDR3 reads TGTGCCAGCACCGTGGGGGGGACCGCTAATGAAAAACTGTTTTTT. Encoded protein: CASTVGGTANEKLFF.

The rearrangement links TRBV15 to TRBJ2-3, with D unclear. The CDR3 runs 15 residues. Trimming took off 0 bases at V and 3 bases at J, with 10 bases between the two ends. In germline, CDR1 is LNHNV, CDR2 YYDKDF (reference sequence). The CDR3 DNA sequence: TGTGCCACCAGCAGAGAGGGCCAAGTGACAGATACGCAGTATTTT. Protein: CATSREGQVTDTQYF.

The CDR3 sequence: CASSPWTGADTEAFF. The CDR3 nucleotides read TGTGCCAGCAGCCCTTGGACAGGGGCAGACACTGAAGCTTTCTTT. This chain connects TRBV14 to TRBJ1-1; 9 bases map to TRBD1. The ends lost 4 bases at V and 3 bases at J; junction bases unmatched: 6. Germline values: CDR1 SGHDN, CDR2 FVKESK. CDR3 size: 15 residues.